One and the same sample provided the 3 T cell receptor beta chains below, sequenced in a study of identical twins. One entry per CDR3 protein results from TCRdb running MiXCR on the 5' RACE reads. The sample consists of 540,000 or so distinct CDR3 sequences, around 20% of them appearing once. Separately, the same data were catalogued under a study of yellow fever vaccine responses in identical twins.

The sequenced sample was CD4+ T cells sorted from blood. These receptors were obtained from a woman younger than 35 in good health.

This clonotype turned up a few times. The CDR3: CASSQLGEGAFAEAFF. For the CDR3, the DNA is TGTGCCAGCAGTCAGTTGGGGGAGGGGGCATTCGCTGAAGCTTTCTTT. The chain recombines TRBV28 with TRBJ1-1, with TRBD1 matching 7 bases. The CDR3 runs 16 residues. V was clipped by 5 bases and J by 6 bases; unmatched bases: 15. Looked up from germline, CDR1 is MDHEN and CDR2 is SYDVKM.

This chain uses TRBV11-2 with TRBJ2-1, with TRBD2 identical over 8 bases. The CDR3 has 15 amino acids. Germline V gene data show CDR1 as SGHAT and CDR2 as FQNNGV. Germline trimming cut 5 bases from V and 4 bases from J; bases unmatched to any gene: 7. CDR3 loop: CASSPLAEIYNEQFF. For the CDR3, the DNA is TGTGCCAGCAGCCCACTAGCGGAGATATACAATGAGCAGTTCTTC.

In its sample, this clonotype was seen a few times. The chain recombines TRBV10-3 with TRBJ1-5; D is unclear. The CDR3 extends over 15 amino acids. Germline values: CDR1 ENHRY, CDR2 SYGVKD. V lost 3 bases to trimming and J lost 1 base, with 10 bases between them. The CDR3 protein is CAISDSGSSNQPQHF. In DNA, the CDR3 is TGTGCCATCAGTGATTCGGGAAGCAGCAATCAGCCCCAGCATTTT.